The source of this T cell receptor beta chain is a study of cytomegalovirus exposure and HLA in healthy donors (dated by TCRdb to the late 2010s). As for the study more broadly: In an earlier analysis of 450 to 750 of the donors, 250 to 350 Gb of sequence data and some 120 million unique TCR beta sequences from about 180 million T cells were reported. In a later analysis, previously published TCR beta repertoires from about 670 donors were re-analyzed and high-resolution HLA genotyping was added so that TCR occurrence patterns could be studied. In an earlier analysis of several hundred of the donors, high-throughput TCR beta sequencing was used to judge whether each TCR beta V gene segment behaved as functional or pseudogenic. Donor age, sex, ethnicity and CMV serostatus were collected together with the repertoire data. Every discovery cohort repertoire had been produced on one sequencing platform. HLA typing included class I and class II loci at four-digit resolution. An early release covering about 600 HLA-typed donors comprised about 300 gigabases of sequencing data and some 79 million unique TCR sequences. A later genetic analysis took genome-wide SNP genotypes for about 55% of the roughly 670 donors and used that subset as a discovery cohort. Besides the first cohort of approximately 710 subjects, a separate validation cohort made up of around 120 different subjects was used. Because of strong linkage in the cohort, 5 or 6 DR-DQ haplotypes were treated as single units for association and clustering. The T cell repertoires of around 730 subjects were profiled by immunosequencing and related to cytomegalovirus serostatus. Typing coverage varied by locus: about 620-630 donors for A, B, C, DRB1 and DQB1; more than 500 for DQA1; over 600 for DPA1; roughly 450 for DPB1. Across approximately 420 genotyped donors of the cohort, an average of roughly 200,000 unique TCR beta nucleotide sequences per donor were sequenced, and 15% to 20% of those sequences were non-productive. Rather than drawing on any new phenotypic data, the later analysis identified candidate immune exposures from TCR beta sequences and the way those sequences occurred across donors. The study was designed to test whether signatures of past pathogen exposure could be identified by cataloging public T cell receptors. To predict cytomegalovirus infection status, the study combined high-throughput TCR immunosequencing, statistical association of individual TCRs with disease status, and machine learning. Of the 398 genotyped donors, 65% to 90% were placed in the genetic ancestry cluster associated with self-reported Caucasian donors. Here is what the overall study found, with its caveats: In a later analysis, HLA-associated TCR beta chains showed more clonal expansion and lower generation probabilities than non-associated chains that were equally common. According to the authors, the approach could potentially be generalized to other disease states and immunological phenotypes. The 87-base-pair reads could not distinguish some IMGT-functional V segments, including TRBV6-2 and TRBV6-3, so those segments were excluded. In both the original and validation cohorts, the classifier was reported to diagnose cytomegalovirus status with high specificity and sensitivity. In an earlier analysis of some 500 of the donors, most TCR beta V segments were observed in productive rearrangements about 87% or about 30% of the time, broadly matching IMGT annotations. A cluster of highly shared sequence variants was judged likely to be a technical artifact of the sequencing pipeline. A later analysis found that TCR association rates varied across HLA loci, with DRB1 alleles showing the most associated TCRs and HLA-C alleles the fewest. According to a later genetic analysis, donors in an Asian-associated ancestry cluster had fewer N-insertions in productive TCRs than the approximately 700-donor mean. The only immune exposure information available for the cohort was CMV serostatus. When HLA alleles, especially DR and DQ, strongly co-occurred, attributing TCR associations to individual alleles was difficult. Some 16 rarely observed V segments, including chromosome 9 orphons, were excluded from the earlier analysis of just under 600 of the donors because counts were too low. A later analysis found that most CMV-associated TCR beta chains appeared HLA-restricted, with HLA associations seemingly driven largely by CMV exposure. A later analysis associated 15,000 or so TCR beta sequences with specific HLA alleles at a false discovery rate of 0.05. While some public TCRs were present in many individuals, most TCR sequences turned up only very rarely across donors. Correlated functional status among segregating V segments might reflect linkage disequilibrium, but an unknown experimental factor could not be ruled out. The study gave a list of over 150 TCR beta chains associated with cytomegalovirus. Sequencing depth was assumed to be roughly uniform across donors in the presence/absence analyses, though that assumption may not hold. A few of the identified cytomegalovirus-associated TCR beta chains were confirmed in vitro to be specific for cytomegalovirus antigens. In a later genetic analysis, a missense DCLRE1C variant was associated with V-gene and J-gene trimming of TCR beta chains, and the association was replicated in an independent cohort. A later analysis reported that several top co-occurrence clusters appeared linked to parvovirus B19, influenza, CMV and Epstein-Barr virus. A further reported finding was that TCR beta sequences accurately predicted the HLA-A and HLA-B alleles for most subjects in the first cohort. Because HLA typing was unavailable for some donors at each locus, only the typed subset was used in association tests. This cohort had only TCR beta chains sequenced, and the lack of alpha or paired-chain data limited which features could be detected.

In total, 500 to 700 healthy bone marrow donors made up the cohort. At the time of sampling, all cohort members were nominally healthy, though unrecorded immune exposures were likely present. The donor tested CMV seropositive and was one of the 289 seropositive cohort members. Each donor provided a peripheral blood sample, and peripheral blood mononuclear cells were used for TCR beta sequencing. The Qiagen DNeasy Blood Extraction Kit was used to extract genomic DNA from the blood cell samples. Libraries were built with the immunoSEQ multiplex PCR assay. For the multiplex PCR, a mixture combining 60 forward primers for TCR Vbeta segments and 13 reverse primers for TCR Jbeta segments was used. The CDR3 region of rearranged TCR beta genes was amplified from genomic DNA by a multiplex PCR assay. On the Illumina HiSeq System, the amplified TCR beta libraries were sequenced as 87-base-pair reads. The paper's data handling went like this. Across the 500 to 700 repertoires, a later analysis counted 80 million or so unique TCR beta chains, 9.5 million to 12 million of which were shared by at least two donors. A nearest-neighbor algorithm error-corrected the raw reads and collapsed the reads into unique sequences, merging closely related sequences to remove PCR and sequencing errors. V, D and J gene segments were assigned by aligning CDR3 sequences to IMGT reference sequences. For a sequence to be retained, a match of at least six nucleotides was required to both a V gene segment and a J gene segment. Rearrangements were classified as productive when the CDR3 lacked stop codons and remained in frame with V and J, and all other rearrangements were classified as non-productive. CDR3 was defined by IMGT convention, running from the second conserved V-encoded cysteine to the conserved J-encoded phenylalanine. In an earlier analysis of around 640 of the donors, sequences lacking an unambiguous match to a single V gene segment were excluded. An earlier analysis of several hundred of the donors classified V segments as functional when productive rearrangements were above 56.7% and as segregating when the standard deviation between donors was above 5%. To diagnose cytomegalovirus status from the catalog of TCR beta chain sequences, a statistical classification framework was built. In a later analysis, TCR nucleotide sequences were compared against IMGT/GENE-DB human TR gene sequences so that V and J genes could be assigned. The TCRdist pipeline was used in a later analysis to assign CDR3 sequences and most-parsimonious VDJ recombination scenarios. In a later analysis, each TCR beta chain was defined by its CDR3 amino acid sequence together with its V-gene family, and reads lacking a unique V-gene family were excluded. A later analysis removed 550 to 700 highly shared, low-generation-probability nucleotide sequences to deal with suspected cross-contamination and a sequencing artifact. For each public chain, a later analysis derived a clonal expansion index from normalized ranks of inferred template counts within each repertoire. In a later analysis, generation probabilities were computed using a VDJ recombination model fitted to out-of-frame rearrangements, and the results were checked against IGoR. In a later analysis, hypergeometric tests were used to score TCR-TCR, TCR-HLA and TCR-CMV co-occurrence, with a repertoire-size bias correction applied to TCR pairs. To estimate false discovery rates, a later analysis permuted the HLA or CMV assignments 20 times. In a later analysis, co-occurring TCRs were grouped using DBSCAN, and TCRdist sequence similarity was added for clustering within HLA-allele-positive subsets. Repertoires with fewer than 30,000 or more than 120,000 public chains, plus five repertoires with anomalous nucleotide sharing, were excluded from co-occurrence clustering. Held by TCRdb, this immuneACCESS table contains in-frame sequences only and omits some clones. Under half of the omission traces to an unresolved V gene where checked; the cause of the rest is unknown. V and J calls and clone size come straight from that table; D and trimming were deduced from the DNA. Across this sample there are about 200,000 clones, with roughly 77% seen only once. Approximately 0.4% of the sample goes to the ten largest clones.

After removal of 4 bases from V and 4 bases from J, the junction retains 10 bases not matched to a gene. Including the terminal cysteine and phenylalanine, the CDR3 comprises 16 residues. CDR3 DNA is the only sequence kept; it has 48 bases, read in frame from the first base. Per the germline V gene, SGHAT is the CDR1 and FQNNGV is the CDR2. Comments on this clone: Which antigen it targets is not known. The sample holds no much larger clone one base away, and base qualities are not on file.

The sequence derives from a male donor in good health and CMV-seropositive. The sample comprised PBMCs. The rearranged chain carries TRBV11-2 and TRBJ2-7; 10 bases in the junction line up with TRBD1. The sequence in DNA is TGTGCCAGCAGCTCTCGGGACAGGGGCCGGGGTTACGAGCAGTACTTC. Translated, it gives CASSSRDRGRGYEQYF.